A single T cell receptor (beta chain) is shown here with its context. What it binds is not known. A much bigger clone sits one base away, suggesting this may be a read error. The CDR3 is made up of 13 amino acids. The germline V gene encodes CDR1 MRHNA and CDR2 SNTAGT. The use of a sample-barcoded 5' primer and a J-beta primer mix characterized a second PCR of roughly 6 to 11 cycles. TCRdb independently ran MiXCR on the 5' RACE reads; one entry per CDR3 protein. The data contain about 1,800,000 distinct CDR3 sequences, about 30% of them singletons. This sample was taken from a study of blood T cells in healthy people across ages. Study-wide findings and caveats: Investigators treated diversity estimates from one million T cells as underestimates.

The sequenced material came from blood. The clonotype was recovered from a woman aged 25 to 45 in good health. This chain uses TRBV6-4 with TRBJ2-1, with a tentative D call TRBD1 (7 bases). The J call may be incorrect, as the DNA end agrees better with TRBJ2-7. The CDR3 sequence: CASSSQGGNEQYF. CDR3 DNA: TGTGCCAGCAGTTCCCAGGGGGGCAATGAGCAGTACTTC.